The 26 T cell receptor beta chains given below trace back to one sample, sequenced in a study of T cell responses to AZD1222 COVID-19 vaccine. Only in-frame clones appear in the TCRdb table, and some are missing; sequencing was by immunoSEQ multiplex PCR. The top ten hold about 5% of the sample, which has roughly 100,000 clones, less than 95% seen once. This specimen consisted of peripheral blood, obtained on day 0 of AZD1222 vaccination. The receptor set was obtained from an adult in good health.

For the CDR3, the DNA is TGTGCCAGCAGTTCGACAGGGGCCACTGAAGCTTTCTTT. Translation: CASSSTGATEAFF. The chain recombines TRBV12-3 or TRBV12-4 with TRBJ1-1; 8 nucleotides align to TRBD1. With 4 bases clipped from V and 4 bases from J, the junction kept 2 bases outside the gene matches. This CDR3 contains 13 residues.

This clone occurred a few times. The genes are TRBV7-9 and TRBJ2-7, with D possibly being TRBD2 (7 bases). Trimming shortened V by 1 base and J by 2 bases, and 18 bases separated the two germline ends. CDR1 SEHNR and CDR2 FQNEAQ come from the germline V gene (reference sequence). There are 17 residues in the CDR3. This CDR3 reads CASSLEGRGLTTYEQYF. The CDR3 DNA is TGTGCCAGCAGCTTAGAAGGGCGGGGGCTAACGACCTACGAGCAGTACTTC. Complete variable domain (other parts from reference TRBV7-9 and TRBJ2-7): DTGVSQNPRHKITKRGQNVTFRCDPISEHNRLYWYRQTLGQGPEFLTYFQNEAQLEKSRLLSDRFSAERPKGSFSTLEIQRTEQGDSAMYLCASSLEGRGLTTYEQYFGPGTRLTVT.

This chain joins TRBV6-5 and TRBJ2-3, with 7 bases identical to TRBD1. The CDR3 totals 16 residues. Germline loops: CDR1 MNHEY, CDR2 SVGAGI. J lost 2 bases, V lost 4 bases, and 9 bases had no gene match. CDR3 in amino acids: CASSLTGPSPTDTQYF. The CDR3 DNA reads as TGTGCCAGCAGTTTGACAGGGCCCTCCCCCACAGATACGCAGTATTTT.

The chain couples TRBV5-5 to TRBJ1-4; a possible D gene is TRBD1 (5 bases). Germline V gives CDR1 SGHKS, CDR2 YYEKEE (reference sequence). V gave up 0 bases and J gave up 8 bases, with 8 bases separating them. This CDR3 comprises 13 residues. CDR3 coding DNA: TGTGCCAGCAGCTTGGTCTGGGGGGAAAAACTGTTTTTT. This translates into CASSLVWGEKLFF.

The rearrangement links TRBV6-5 to TRBJ2-7; perhaps TRBD2 as D (5 bases). CDR3 length equals 11 residues. Germline V lookup: CDR1 MNHEY, CDR2 SVGAGI. V was shortened by 6 bases and J by 7 bases, with 10 bases between the two germline ends. CDR3 region: CASRPSGEQYF. DNA of the CDR3: TGTGCCAGCAGGCCCTCGGGGGAGCAGTACTTC.

The rearrangement links TRBV11-3 to TRBJ1-1; 7 bases align to TRBD1. The germline CDR1 and CDR2 sequences are SGHNT and YENEEA. The junction had 2 bases not matched to a gene; V was cut back by 0 bases and J by 7 bases. This CDR3 has 13 amino acids. Here the CDR3 DNA reads TGTGCCAGCAGCTTAGATCGGACAGGTGAAGCTTTCTTT. Amino acid sequence: CASSLDRTGEAFF. The full variable domain, rest sourced from reference TRBV11-3 and TRBJ1-1, is EAGVVQSPRYKIIEKKQPVAFWCNPISGHNTLYWYLQNLGQGPELLIRYENEEAVDDSQLPKDRFSAERLKGVDSTLKIQPAELGDSAVYLCASSLDRTGEAFFGQGTRLTVV.

The V and J genes are TRBV24-1 and TRBJ2-3; D possibly corresponds to TRBD2 (6 bases). Trimming removed 1 base from V and 0 bases from J, with 10 bases in between. The germline CDR1 and CDR2 sequences are KGHDR and SFDVKD. The CDR3 runs to 16 residues. CDR3 sequence reads: CATSDFGRGSTDTQYF. DNA of the CDR3: TGTGCCACCAGTGATTTTGGGCGGGGCAGCACAGATACGCAGTATTTT.

CDR3 residues: CASSQEAGSGYEQFF. The CDR3 bases are TGTGCCAGCAGCCAAGAGGCAGGGAGTGGGTATGAGCAGTTCTTC. The V gene is TRBV3-1 (or the pseudogene TRBV3-2), the J gene TRBJ2-1; D may be TRBD1 or TRBD2 (5 bases each). The CDR3 loop spans 15 amino acids. V gave up 0 bases and J gave up 8 bases, with 14 bases separating them. Germline CDR1 LGHDT, CDR2 YNNKEL (reference sequence).

The rearrangement joins TRBV6-4 to TRBJ2-2; D may be TRBD2 (6 bases). Germline values: CDR1 MRHNA, CDR2 SNTAGT. V lost 6 bases and J 0 bases, leaving 11 bases between the germline ends. The CDR3 totals 15 residues. DNA for the CDR3: TGTGCCAGCAGCCAATCTAGCGCGAACACCGGGGAGCTGTTTTTT. This sequence encodes CASSQSSANTGELFF.

This clone appeared once. The chain carries TRBV10-1 and TRBJ1-6, with D uncertain. Germline V gene sequence: CDR1 WNHNN, CDR2 SYGVQD (reference sequence). The CDR3 totals 13 residues. V was pared by 3 bases and J by 8 bases, with 8 bases between. Here the CDR3 DNA reads TGCGCCAGCAGTGAACAGAGGGATTCACCCCTCCACTTT. It codes for CASSEQRDSPLHF.

The chain employs TRBV7-9 and TRBJ2-1; the D gene is possibly TRBD1 (5 bases). Between the trimmed V and J ends, which lost 3 bases and 4 bases, there was a span of 13 bases. The CDR3 runs 15 residues. The germline CDR1 and CDR2 sequences are SEHNR and FQNEAQ (reference sequence). The CDR3 here is CASSFWGEEYNEQFF. The CDR3 DNA reads as TGTGCCAGCAGCTTCTGGGGCGAAGAATACAATGAGCAGTTCTTC. Combining the CDR3 with reference TRBV7-9 and TRBJ2-1 gives the whole variable domain DTGVSQNPRHKITKRGQNVTFRCDPISEHNRLYWYRQTLGQGPEFLTYFQNEAQLEKSRLLSDRFSAERPKGSFSTLEIQRTEQGDSAMYLCASSFWGEEYNEQFFGPGTRLTVL.

The chain employs TRBV4-1 and TRBJ1-5, with D perhaps TRBD1 (5 bases). The CDR3 spans 19 residues. Germline V gene data show CDR1 as MGHRA and CDR2 as YSYEKL. V lost 3 bases and J 3 bases, leaving 24 bases between the germline ends. Written as DNA, the CDR3 is TGCGCCAGCAGCCATTCTCCGTCTGGGACGCACGGGTACAATCAGCCCCAGCATTTT. As protein: CASSHSPSGTHGYNQPQHF.

The chain joins TRBV28 to TRBJ2-1, with D tentatively TRBD1 or TRBD2 (7 bases each). The CDR3 consists of 16 residues. Germline CDR1 is MDHEN and CDR2 is SYDVKM. V shed 3 bases and J shed 4 bases, with 16 bases lying between them. The CDR3 bases are TGTGCCAGCAGTTTGGGAGGGACAGCGCCTTACAATGAGCAGTTCTTC. Its protein product is CASSLGGTAPYNEQFF.

This clone was seen more than once but under ten times. V and J are TRBV9 and TRBJ1-2; maybe TRBD1 (6 bases). Germline values: CDR1 SGDLS, CDR2 YYNGEE. V lost 4 bases, J lost 4 bases, and 20 bases lay in between. The CDR3 totals 16 residues. The CDR3 DNA reads TGTGCCAGCAGCCAATCCCGGGGGCCCAGCTCCTATGGCTACACCTTC. Its protein is CASSQSRGPSSYGYTF. Supplemented by reference TRBV9 and TRBJ1-2, the full variable domain reads DSGVTQTPKHLITATGQRVTLRCSPRSGDLSVYWYQQSLDQGLQFLIQYYNGEERAKGNILERFSAQQFPDLHSELNLSSLELGDSALYFCASSQSRGPSSYGYTFGSGTRLTVV.

The chain joins TRBV7-9 to TRBJ1-6; 9 positions agree with TRBD1. Unmatched junction bases numbered 4, after V lost 5 bases and J lost 8 bases. Germline assignment: CDR1 SEHNR and CDR2 FQNEAQ (reference sequence). The CDR3 runs 14 residues. The CDR3 sequence: CASSPGQGYSPLHF. The CDR3 DNA reads as TGTGCCAGCAGCCCGGGACAGGGATATTCACCCCTCCACTTT.

This sequence joins TRBV18 and TRBJ2-7; tentative D call: TRBD1 (5 bases). Trimming removed 2 bases at V and 1 base at J, with 9 bases between. This CDR3 is 14 amino acids long. Germline CDR1 reads KGHSH; CDR2 reads LQKENI. CDR3 protein: CASSPNQGSYEQYF. The CDR3 nucleotides read TGTGCCAGCTCACCAAATCAGGGTTCCTACGAGCAGTACTTC. The full variable domain, in which reference TRBV18 and TRBJ2-7 provide the parts outside the CDR3, is NAGVMQNPRHLVRRRGQEARLRCSPMKGHSHVYWYRQLPEEGLKFMVYLQKENIIDESGMPKERFSAEFPKEGPSILRIQQVVRGDSAAYFCASSPNQGSYEQYFGPGTRLTVT.

The genes are TRBV4-2 and TRBJ2-6; D could derive from TRBD1 or TRBD2 (5 bases each). The germline CDR1 and CDR2 sequences are LGHNA and YNFKEQ. CDR3 size: 18 residues. Trimming took 3 bases from V and 0 from J, leaving 15 bases between them. For the CDR3, the DNA is TGTGCCAGCAGCCAGCAGCCTATGGGGGACTCTGGGGCCAACGTCCTGACTTTC. Protein product: CASSQQPMGDSGANVLTF.

V gene TRBV5-4 combines with J gene TRBJ2-6; either TRBD1 or TRBD2 may fit D (6 bases each). Germline-derived CDR1 and CDR2 are SGHNT and YYREEE (reference sequence). The CDR3 runs 16 residues. Trimming took 0 bases from V and 3 from J, leaving 10 bases between them. The CDR3 nucleotides read TGTGCCAGCAGCTTGGTACGGGGGCGTGGGGCCAACGTCCTGACTTTC. It translates to CASSLVRGRGANVLTF.

The rearrangement uses TRBV25-1 and TRBJ1-2; D not resolved. Deletions cut 11 bases from V and 4 bases from J, with 11 bases between. Germline V gene data show CDR1 as MGHDK and CDR2 as SYGVNS. CDR3 size: 11 residues. The CDR3 spells CAPGPFYGYTF. In DNA form, the CDR3 reads TGTGCCCCAGGACCCTTCTATGGCTACACCTTC.

CDR3 bases: TGTGCCAGCAGCCCGGACAGCCACGAGCAGTACTTC. This gives the protein CASSPDSHEQYF. The rearrangement uses TRBV11-2 and TRBJ2-7; TRBD1 is a possible D gene (6 bases). This CDR3 has 12 residues. V dropped 5 bases and J dropped 5 bases, with 10 bases sitting between them. Germline values: CDR1 SGHAT, CDR2 FQNNGV.

V usage is TRBV19 and J usage is TRBJ2-7; no reliable D call. The length of the CDR3 is 13 residues. In germline, CDR1 is LNHDA, CDR2 SQIVND (reference sequence). V was cut by 1 base and J by 3 bases, with 7 bases left in between. CDR3 residues: CASSIALRYEQYF. DNA for the CDR3: TGTGCCAGTAGTATAGCTCTGCGCTACGAGCAGTACTTC.

The chain joins TRBV5-4 to TRBJ1-2, with D perhaps matching TRBD1 (5 bases). CDR3 length equals 14 residues. The germline V gene encodes CDR1 SGHNT and CDR2 YYREEE (reference sequence). The germline V and J ends were trimmed by 3 bases and 4 bases, with 13 bases remaining between them. The CDR3 nucleotides are TGTGCCAGCAGCTCCTGGGGGACTAGCTATGGCTACACCTTC. Amino acid sequence: CASSSWGTSYGYTF.

The genes are TRBV7-8 and TRBJ1-2, with D possibly matching TRBD1 (5 bases). Deletions cut 4 bases from V and 2 bases from J, with 14 bases between. The CDR3 is 15 residues long. Germline V gene lookup returns CDR1 SGHVS and CDR2 FQNEAQ. This CDR3 reads CASSSEPGRNYGYTF. The DNA for the CDR3 is TGTGCCAGCAGCTCGGAACCGGGACGGAACTATGGCTACACCTTC.

The chain has TRBV4-1 and TRBJ1-2; 7 bases line up with TRBD1. V lost 3 bases, J lost 3 bases, and 10 bases stayed unmatched. Germline CDR1 is MGHRA and CDR2 is YSYEKL. CDR3 length: 16 amino acids. DNA of the CDR3: TGCGCCAGCAGCCAGACGCGGCAGGGGGGACACTATGGCTACACCTTC. This codes for CASSQTRQGGHYGYTF.

The V and J genes are TRBV10-3 and TRBJ1-5, with 8 bases aligning to TRBD1. CDR3 length equals 17 residues. Unmatched junction bases numbered 15, after V lost 2 bases and J lost 9 bases. The V gene's germline CDR1 is ENHRY and CDR2 SYGVKD. The CDR3 DNA is TGTGCCATCAGTGAGACCCCTGCCGGACAGGGTGTTTCGCCCCAGCATTTT. Its protein is CAISETPAGQGVSPQHF.

V and J are TRBV6-2 or TRBV6-3 and TRBJ1-5; the D gene is possibly TRBD1 (6 bases). This CDR3 is 18 amino acids long. With 0 bases removed from V and 2 bases from J, the gap between germline ends came to 17 bases. Germline V CDR1 and CDR2: MNHEY, SVGEGT. This chain's CDR3 is CASSYSGGRGMGNQPQHF. CDR3 nucleotides: TGTGCCAGCAGTTACTCCGGGGGAAGGGGGATGGGCAATCAGCCCCAGCATTTT.